This T cell receptor beta chain originates from a study of blood T cell repertoires in COVID-19. The table came from immunoSEQ multiplex PCR; TCRdb's copy has only in-frame clones and leaves some out. The sample includes hundreds of thousands of clones, more than 85% seen only once; the top ten take 7% to 10%. J lost 5 bases, V lost 6 bases, and 7 bases had no gene match. The CDR3 contains 14 residues. The germline V gene encodes CDR1 MNHEY and CDR2 SVGAGI. The sample taken for sequencing was PBMCs or T cells enriched from blood (not recorded which). The genes are TRBV6-5 and TRBJ2-5; TRBD1 matches 9 bases. The TCR comes from a woman aged 60-75 years who had recovered from COVID-19. CDR3 in amino acids: CASRGQGVLETQYF. The DNA of the CDR3 is TGTGCCAGCAGGGGACAGGGAGTCCTGGAGACCCAGTACTTC.